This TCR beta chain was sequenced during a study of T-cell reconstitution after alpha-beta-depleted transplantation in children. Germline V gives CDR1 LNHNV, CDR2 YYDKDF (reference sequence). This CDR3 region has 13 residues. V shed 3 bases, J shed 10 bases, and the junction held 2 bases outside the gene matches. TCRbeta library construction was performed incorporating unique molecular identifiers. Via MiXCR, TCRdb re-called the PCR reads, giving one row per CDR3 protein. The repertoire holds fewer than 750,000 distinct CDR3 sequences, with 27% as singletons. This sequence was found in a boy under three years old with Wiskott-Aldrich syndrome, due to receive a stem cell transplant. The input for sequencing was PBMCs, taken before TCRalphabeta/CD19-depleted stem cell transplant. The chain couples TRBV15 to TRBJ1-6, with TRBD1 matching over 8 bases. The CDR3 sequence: CATSRDRVSPLHF. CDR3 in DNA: TGTGCCACCAGCAGGGACAGGGTCTCACCCCTCCACTTT.